This TCR beta chain was captured by sequencing in a study of early stage breast cancer tumors. Study-level information: Of approximately 16 invasive breast tumors, twelve were hormone receptor-positive, HER2-negative. Invasive lobular carcinomas made up about 30% of the 12 ER+/PR+/HER2- tumors. Around 10-fold was the mean read coverage per sample.

Concerning this clone itself: What it binds is unknown.

CDR3 length equals 13 residues. Measured with immunoSEQ multiplex PCR; TCRdb has only the in-frame clones, and not every one. The sample has 50,000 to 65,000 clones, 85% to 95% seen once; the top ten hold more than 4%. Whole-study findings and limits: Functional markers like CD4, CD8 and FOXP3 were missed in bulk sequencing.

This rearrangement joins TRBV12-2 to TRBJ2-7; the table's D call, TRBD2, was not checked against the DNA. TRBV12-2 is listed as a pseudogene. The sample was blood. This receptor was taken from a person aged 65 to 79 with breast cancer. This CDR3 reads CASRAITSYEQYF. CDR3 sequence (DNA): TGTGCAAGTCGCGCCATAACTAGTTACGAGCAGTACTTC.